This T cell receptor beta chain came from a study of T-cell memory formation after mild COVID-19. This clonotype has ten or more counts. TCRdb independently ran MiXCR on the 5' RACE reads; one entry per CDR3 protein. The profile shows 350,000 to 500,000 distinct CDR3 sequences, approximately 18% of them singletons. Germline V lookup: CDR1 SGDLS, CDR2 YYNGEE. This CDR3 is built from 15 residues. Trimming cost V 4 bases and J 1 base; bases outside gene matches: 6. The rearrangement uses TRBV9 and TRBJ1-2; 8 bases align to TRBD1. Material: PBMCs or a T cell subset sorted from them (not recorded which). The sequence derives from a man younger than 35 who had mild COVID-19 (a few samples of this study predate the infection). Cell type and time point are not known. CDR3 in amino acids: CASSQGTGGNYGYTF. In DNA, the CDR3 is TGTGCCAGCAGCCAAGGGACAGGTGGTAACTATGGCTACACCTTC.